The 2 T cell receptor beta chains in this list originate from one sample, sequenced in a study of shared clonotypes between healthy human individuals. The method was immunoSEQ multiplex PCR; TCRdb's version includes in-frame clones alone and lacks a portion of them. The profile shows about 79,000 clones, 62% of them singletons. What was sequenced was memory CD8+ T cells sorted from blood. Subset denoted: CD45RO+ cells pooled with CCR7-negative TemRA cells. Every receptor here comes from a man under 40 in good health.

This clone has only a few counts. The chain recombines TRBV5-1 with TRBJ2-6; D remains unclear. V dropped 4 bases and J dropped 2 bases, with 16 bases sitting between them. Germline CDR1 reads SGHRS; CDR2 reads YFSETQ. This CDR3 has 17 amino acids. The CDR3 loop is CASSAVGLSPGANVLTF. In DNA form, the CDR3 reads TGCGCCAGCAGCGCCGTAGGTTTGAGTCCTGGGGCCAACGTCCTGACTTTC.

The chain recombines TRBV11-2 with TRBJ1-1; D not certain. CDR3 length: 13 residues. Deletions cut 9 bases from V and 0 bases from J, with 11 bases between. Germline V lookup: CDR1 SGHAT, CDR2 FQNNGV. The chain's CDR3 is CASCRLVNTEAFF. The CDR3, as DNA: TGTGCCAGTTGCCGCCTAGTGAACACTGAAGCTTTCTTT.